Included here is one T cell receptor (beta chain) sequence, with context. Antigen unknown. cDNA libraries for TCR beta contained unique molecular identifiers. TCRdb processed the PCR reads anew with MiXCR; each CDR3 protein has one entry. The table lists about 160,000 distinct CDR3 sequences, approximately 35% of them singletons. This specimen comes from a study of post-analysis software for immune sequencing data. Study at large: The disease courses covered relapsing-remitting, secondary progressive and progressive-relapsing multiple sclerosis.

The study, taken as a whole, reports: Compared with controls, patients had more of about five TRBV segments, including TRBV5-6, TRBV5-1 and TRBV20-1. Controls significantly exceeded multiple sclerosis patients in normalized Chao1 diversity.

The CDR3 runs to 16 residues. Germline V gives CDR1 SQVTM, CDR2 ANQGSEA. J lost 6 bases, V lost 4 bases, and 14 bases had no gene match. The TCR comes from a girl between 10 and 17 years old with multiple sclerosis. The sequenced sample was blood, obtained after autologous hematopoietic stem cell transplantation. The rearrangement links TRBV29-1 to TRBJ2-1, with 8 bases matching TRBD2. The CDR3 DNA sequence: TGCAGCGTTGCTAGCGGGTCCGCAATGATACTCAATGAGCAGTTCTTC. As protein: CSVASGSAMILNEQFF.